This is a list of T cell receptor beta chains from one sample in a study of blood T cell repertoires in COVID-19. Sequencing was performed with immunoSEQ multiplex PCR; in TCRdb, only in-frame clones are kept and a portion is missing. The data hold some 220,000 clones, with nearly 90% observed a single time. Sequenced: peripheral blood. All receptors derive from a woman between 18 and 30 years old who had recovered from COVID-19. CDR3s include the opening cysteine and the closing phenylalanine or tryptophan. Fields, in order: V gene, J gene, CDR3 length, clone size, D gene, CDR3 protein, CDR3 DNA. D genes are given only for firm matches. Only part of the rows carry a size: once, few, many, or a class if the clone is expanded.

V: TRBV19; J: TRBJ1-5; length: 17; size: -; D: TRBD1; CDR3: CASGVDRGHGSNQPQHF; DNA: TGTGCTTCGGGGGTGGACAGGGGGCACGGGAGCAATCAGCCCCAGCATTTT
V: TRBV20-1; J: TRBJ1-3; length: 11; size: -; D: -; CDR3: CSAGLGNTIYF; DNA: TGCAGTGCTGGCCTCGGAAACACCATATATTTT
V: TRBV5-1; J: TRBJ2-1; length: 13; size: -; D: -; CDR3: CASNEAGYDEQFF; DNA: TGCGCCAGCAATGAGGCCGGTTACGATGAGCAGTTCTTC
V: TRBV18; J: TRBJ2-7; length: 17; size: -; D: TRBD2; CDR3: CASSPPGLPLRSYEQYF; DNA: TGTGCCAGCTCACCCCCGGGACTACCACTCCGCTCCTACGAGCAGTACTTC
V: TRBV5-1; J: TRBJ1-6; length: 17; size: once; D: -; CDR3: CASSLALGTYDNSPLHF; DNA: TGCGCCAGCAGCTTGGCCCTAGGGACATATGATAATTCACCCCTCCACTTT
V: TRBV6-1; J: TRBJ1-1; length: 12; size: -; D: -; CDR3: CASSDLLSEAFF; DNA: TGTGCCAGCAGTGACCTTCTTTCTGAAGCTTTCTTT
V: TRBV10-3; J: TRBJ2-7; length: 14; size: few; D: TRBD2; CDR3: CAISFGTSAGEQYF; DNA: TGTGCCATCAGTTTCGGGACTAGCGCGGGTGAGCAGTACTTC
V: TRBV4-3; J: TRBJ2-3; length: 15; size: many; D: -; CDR3: CASSQVRPPRSPQYF; DNA: TGCGCCAGCAGCCAAGTCCGGCCCCCTAGATCCCCGCAGTATTTT
V: TRBV7-3; J: TRBJ1-4; length: 13; size: once; D: -; CDR3: CASSRLFGEKLFF; DNA: TGTGCCAGCAGCCGGTTGTTTGGTGAAAAACTGTTTTTT
V: TRBV12-3/TRBV12-4; J: TRBJ1-1; length: 13; size: -; D: -; CDR3: CASSFRENTEAFF; DNA: TGTGCCAGCAGTTTTCGAGAGAACACTGAAGCTTTCTTT
V: TRBV30; J: TRBJ2-7; length: 14; size: -; D: TRBD2; CDR3: CAWSVRLAGVEQYF; DNA: TGTGCCTGGAGTGTACGCCTAGCGGGAGTAGAGCAGTACTTC
V: TRBV4-3; J: TRBJ2-3; length: 18; size: -; D: TRBD2; CDR3: CASSPGTSGRVSTDTQYF; DNA: TGCGCCAGCAGCCCTGGGACTAGCGGGAGGGTAAGCACAGATACGCAGTATTTT
V: TRBV10-1; J: TRBJ2-2; length: 16; size: -; D: TRBD1; CDR3: CASSGFQGAGTGELFF; DNA: TGCGCCAGCAGCGGATTTCAGGGGGCGGGCACCGGGGAGCTGTTTTTT